Included here is one TCR beta chain sequence, with context. Its antigen is not identified. The data belong to a study of T-cell reconstitution after alpha-beta-depleted transplantation in children. Study-level results: About two months after transplant, alpha-beta T cells reportedly came from several hundred expanded graft clones. At one year after transplant, newly produced T cells mostly accounted for T-cell counts and diversity.

The authors prepared the TCRbeta library with unique molecular identifiers. In TCRdb, the PCR reads were re-called with MiXCR into one record per CDR3 protein. The sample contains about 210,000 distinct CDR3 sequences, about 15% of which appear only once. The CDR3 is made up of 17 amino acids. The V end lost 7 bases, the J end lost 0 bases, and 18 bases lay between the germline ends. CDR1 and CDR2 from the germline V gene are MNHEY and SVGEGT. The sequences come from PBMCs, mostly from graft donor cells, collected 360 days after TCRalphabeta/CD19-depleted stem cell transplant. The chain employs TRBV6-2 or TRBV6-3 and TRBJ1-4; D call uncertain. This TCR derives from a male patient aged 2 to 10 who had a stem cell transplant for acute lymphoblastic leukemia, so the T cells may come from the graft donor. CDR3 amino acids: CASTRRASVATNEKLFF. For the CDR3, the DNA is TGTGCCAGCACGAGGAGGGCCTCTGTTGCAACTAATGAAAAACTGTTTTTT.